This T cell receptor beta chain came from a study of identical twins. V was clipped by 3 bases and J by 4 bases, with 18 bases between them. The germline CDR1 and CDR2 sequences are WSHSY and SAAADI. This CDR3 has 16 residues. This clonotype was seen only a few times. Its cognate antigen is unknown. In TCRdb, the 5' RACE reads were re-called with MiXCR into one record per CDR3 protein. In the table there are 540,000 or so distinct CDR3 sequences, about a fifth of which are singletons. General observations from the study: For out-of-frame beta sequences, excess twin sharing was weaker. Analyses based on zero insertions could be partly confounded by invariant MAIT and iNKT cells. Fewer insertions were carried by abundant cord blood beta clonotypes, but none was seen in memory repertoires.

These data are also associated with another study on yellow fever vaccine responses in identical twins.

This receptor was identified in a woman aged 18-30 years in good health. The chain employs TRBV10-2 and TRBJ1-1; the D is unclear. Source material: CD4+ T cells sorted from blood. The CDR3 nucleotides are TGCGCCAGCAGTGACCCCGGTGGTAGGGAGGGCACTGAAGCTTTCTTT. As protein: CASSDPGGREGTEAFF.